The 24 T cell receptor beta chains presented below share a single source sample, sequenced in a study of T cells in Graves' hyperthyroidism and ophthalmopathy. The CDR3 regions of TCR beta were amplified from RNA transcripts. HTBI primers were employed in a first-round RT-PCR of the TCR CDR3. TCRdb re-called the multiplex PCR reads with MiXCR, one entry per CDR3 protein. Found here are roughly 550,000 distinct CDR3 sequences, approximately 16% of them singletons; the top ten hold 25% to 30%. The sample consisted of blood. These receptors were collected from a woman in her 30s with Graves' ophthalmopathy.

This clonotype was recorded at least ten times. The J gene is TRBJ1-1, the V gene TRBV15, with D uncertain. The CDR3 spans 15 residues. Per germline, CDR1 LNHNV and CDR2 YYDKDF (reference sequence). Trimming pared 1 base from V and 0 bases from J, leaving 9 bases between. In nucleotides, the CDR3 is TGTGCCACCAGCAGAGTGGCGGTGATGAACACTGAAGCTTTCTTT. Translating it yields CATSRVAVMNTEAFF.

Here the CDR3 DNA reads TGCAGTGCCCCGACTAGCGGGAGTCCCGGTGAGCAGTTCTTC. Translation: CSAPTSGSPGEQFF. The chain recombines TRBV20-1 with TRBJ2-1, with 12 bases identical to TRBD2. Trimming cost V 6 bases and J 9 bases; bases outside gene matches: 9. The germline V gene has CDR1 DFQATT and CDR2 SNEGSKA (reference sequence). The length of the CDR3 is 14 residues.

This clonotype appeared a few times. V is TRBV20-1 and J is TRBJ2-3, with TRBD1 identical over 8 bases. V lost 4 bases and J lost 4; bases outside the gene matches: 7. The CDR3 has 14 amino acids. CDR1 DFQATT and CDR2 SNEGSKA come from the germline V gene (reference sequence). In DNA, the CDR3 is TGCAGTGCTAACGGGGGACAGGATGCAGATACGCAGTATTTT. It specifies CSANGGQDADTQYF.

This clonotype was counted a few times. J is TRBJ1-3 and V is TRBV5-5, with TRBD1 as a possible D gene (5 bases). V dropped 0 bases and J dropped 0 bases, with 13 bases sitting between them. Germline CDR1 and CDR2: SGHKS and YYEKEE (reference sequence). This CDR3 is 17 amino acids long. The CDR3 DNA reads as TGTGCCAGCAGCTTGGACGGGACGAGGATCTCTGGAAACACCATATATTTT. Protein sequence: CASSLDGTRISGNTIYF.

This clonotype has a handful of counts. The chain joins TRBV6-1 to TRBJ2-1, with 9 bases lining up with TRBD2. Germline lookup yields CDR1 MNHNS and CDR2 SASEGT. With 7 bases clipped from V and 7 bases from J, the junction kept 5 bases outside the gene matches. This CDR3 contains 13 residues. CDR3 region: CASKASGINEQFF. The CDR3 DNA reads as TGTGCCAGCAAGGCTAGCGGGATAAATGAGCAGTTCTTC.

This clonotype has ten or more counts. The CDR3 is CASSDYTEAFF. The DNA of the CDR3 is TGTGCCAGCAGTGACTACACTGAAGCTTTCTTT. The chain joins TRBV6-1 to TRBJ1-1; D gene ambiguous. With 3 bases removed from V and 3 bases from J, the gap between germline ends came to 2 bases. CDR3 size: 11 residues. CDR1 MNHNS and CDR2 SASEGT come from the germline V gene.

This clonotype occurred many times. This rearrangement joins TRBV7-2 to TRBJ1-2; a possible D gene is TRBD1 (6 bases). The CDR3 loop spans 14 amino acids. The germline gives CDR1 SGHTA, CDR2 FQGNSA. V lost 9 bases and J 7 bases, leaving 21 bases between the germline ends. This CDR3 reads CASNINPRGRGYTF. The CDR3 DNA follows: TGTGCCAGTAACATAAACCCCAGGGGACGTGGCTACACCTTC.

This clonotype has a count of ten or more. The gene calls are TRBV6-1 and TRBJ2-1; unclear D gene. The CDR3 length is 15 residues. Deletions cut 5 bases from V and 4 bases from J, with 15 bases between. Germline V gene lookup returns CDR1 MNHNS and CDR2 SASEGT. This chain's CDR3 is CASSFGYSNYNEQFF. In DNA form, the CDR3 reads TGTGCCAGCAGTTTTGGTTACTCGAATTACAATGAGCAGTTCTTC.

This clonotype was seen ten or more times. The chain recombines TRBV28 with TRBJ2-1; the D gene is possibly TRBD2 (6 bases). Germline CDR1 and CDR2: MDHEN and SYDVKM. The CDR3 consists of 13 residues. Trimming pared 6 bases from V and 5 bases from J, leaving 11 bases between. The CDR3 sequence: CASSLGLHNEQFF. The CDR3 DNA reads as TGTGCCAGCAGCCTGGGACTTCACAATGAGCAGTTCTTC.

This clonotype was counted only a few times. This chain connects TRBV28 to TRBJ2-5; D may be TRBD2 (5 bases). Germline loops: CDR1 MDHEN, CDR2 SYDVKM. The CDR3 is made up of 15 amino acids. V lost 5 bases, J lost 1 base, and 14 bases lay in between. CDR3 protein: CASSPDPGIQETQYF. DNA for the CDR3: TGTGCCAGCAGTCCGGATCCGGGGATCCAAGAGACCCAGTACTTC.

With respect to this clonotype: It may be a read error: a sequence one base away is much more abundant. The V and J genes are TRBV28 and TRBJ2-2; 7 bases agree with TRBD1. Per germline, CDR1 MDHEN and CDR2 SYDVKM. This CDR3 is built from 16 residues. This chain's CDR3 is CASSERQGVGAGELSF. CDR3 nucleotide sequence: TGTGCCAGCAGTGAAAGACAGGGTGTAGGAGCCGGGGAGCTGTCTTTT.

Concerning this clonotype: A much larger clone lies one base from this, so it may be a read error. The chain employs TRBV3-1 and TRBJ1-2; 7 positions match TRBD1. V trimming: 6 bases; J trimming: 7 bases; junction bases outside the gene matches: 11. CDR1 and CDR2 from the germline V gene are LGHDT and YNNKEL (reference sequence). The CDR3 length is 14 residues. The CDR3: CASSKDRTGCGYTF. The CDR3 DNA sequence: TGTGCCAGCAGTAAGGACAGGACTGGTTGTGGCTACACCTTC.

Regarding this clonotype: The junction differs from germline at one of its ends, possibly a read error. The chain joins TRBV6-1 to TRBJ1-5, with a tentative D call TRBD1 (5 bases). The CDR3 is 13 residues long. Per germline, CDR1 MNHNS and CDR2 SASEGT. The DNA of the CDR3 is TGTGCCAGCAGCGAAGCGGGGGAACAGCCCCAGCATTTT. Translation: CASSEAGEQPQHF.

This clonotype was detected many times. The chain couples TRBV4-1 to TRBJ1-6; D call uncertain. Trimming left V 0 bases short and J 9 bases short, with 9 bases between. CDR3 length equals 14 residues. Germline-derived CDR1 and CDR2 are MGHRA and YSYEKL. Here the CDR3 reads CASSQEDRGSPLHF. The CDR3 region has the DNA TGCGCCAGCAGCCAAGAGGATAGAGGTTCACCCCTCCACTTT.

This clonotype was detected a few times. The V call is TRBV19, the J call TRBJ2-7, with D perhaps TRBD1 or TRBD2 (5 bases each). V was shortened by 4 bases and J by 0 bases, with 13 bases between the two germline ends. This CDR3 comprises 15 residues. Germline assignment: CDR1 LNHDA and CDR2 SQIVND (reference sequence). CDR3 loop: CASSTGPQSSYEQYF. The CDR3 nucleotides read TGTGCCAGTAGTACGGGACCCCAAAGCTCCTACGAGCAGTACTTC.

For the CDR3, the DNA is TGTGCCAGCAGTAGTACCTGGAGCACTGAAGCTTTCTTT. It codes for CASSSTWSTEAFF. The chain has TRBV6-2 or TRBV6-3 and TRBJ1-1; D unclear. The length of the CDR3 is 13 residues. Germline lookup yields CDR1 MNHEY and CDR2 SVGEGT. Trimming removed 5 bases at V and 4 bases at J, with 11 bases between.

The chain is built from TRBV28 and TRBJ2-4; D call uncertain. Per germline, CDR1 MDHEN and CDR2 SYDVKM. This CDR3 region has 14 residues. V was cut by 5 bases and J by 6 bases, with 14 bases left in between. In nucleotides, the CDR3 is TGTGCCAGCAGTCGAAGCATAGGCAGAAACATTCAGTACTTC. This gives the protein CASSRSIGRNIQYF.

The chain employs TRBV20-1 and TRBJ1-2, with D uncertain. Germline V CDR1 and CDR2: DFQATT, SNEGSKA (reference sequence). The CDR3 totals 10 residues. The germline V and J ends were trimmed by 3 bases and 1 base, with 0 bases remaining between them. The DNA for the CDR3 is TGCAGTGCTAGTAACTATGGCTACACCTTC. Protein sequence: CSASNYGYTF.

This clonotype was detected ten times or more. DNA of the CDR3: TGTGCCAGCACCTGGACGGGCACTGGGACTAGGGCGCCTGAGCAGTTCTTC. This gives the protein CASTWTGTGTRAPEQFF. The chain employs TRBV7-2 and TRBJ2-1; 8 nucleotides line up with TRBD2. Trimming removed 7 bases from V and 9 bases from J; junction bases left unmatched: 20. CDR1 and CDR2 from the germline V gene are SGHTA and FQGNSA. The CDR3 extends over 17 amino acids. Full variable domain (rest looked up from reference TRBV7-2 and TRBJ2-1): GAGVSQSPSNKVTEKGKDVELRCDPISGHTALYWYRQSLGQGLEFLIYFQGNSAPDKSGLPSDRFSAERTGGSVSTLTIQRTQQEDSAVYLCASTWTGTGTRAPEQFFGPGTRLTVL.

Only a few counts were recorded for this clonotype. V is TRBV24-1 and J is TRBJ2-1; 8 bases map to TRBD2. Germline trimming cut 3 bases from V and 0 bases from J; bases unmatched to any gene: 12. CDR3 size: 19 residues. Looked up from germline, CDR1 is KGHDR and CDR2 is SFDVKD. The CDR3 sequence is CATSDTKSQSGSSYNEQFF. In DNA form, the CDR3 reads TGTGCCACCAGTGATACCAAATCCCAGAGCGGGAGCTCCTACAATGAGCAGTTCTTC.

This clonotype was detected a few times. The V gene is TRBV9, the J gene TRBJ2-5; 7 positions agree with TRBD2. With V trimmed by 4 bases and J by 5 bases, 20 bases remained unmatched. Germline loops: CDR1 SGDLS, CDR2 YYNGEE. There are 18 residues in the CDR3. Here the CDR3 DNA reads TGTGCCAGCAGCCCCACCTCTAGCGGAGTACGCCGGGGGGAGACCCAGTACTTC. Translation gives CASSPTSSGVRRGETQYF.

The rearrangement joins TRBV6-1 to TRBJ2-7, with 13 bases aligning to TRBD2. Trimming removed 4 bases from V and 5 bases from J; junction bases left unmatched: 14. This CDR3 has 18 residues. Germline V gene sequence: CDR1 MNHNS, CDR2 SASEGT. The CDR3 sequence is CASSGISLGLAGIDEQYF. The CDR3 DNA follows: TGTGCCAGCAGTGGTATTTCTTTGGGACTAGCGGGAATCGACGAGCAGTACTTC.

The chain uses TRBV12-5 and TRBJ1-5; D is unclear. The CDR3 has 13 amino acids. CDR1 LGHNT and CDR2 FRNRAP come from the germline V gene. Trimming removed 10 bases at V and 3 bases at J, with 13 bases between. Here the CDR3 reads CATSDGSNQPQHF. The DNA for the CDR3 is TGTGCTACATCGGACGGATCCAATCAGCCCCAGCATTTT.

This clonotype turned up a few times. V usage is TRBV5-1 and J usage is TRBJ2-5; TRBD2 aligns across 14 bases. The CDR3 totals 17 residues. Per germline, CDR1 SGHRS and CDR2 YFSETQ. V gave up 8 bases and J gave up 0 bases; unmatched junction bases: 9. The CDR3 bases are TGCGCCAGTAAACCGGGACTAGCGGGAGCGTACCAAGAGACCCAGTACTTC. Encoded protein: CASKPGLAGAYQETQYF.